This TCR beta chain came from a study of blood T cells in healthy people across ages. Through a sample-barcoded 5' primer and a J-beta primer mix, a second PCR was run for roughly 6 to 11 cycles. From the 5' RACE reads, TCRdb called clonotypes with MiXCR, one entry per CDR3 protein. The sample includes about 1.8 million distinct CDR3 sequences, just under 50% seen only once; the top ten take 2% to 2.5%. The V end was cut by 5 bases, the J end by 5 bases, with 14 bases between. The CDR3 runs 14 residues. Germline lookup yields CDR1 MDHEN and CDR2 SYDVKM. This sequence was found in a woman aged 40 to 49 in good health. The sequenced sample was blood. The chain is built from TRBV28 and TRBJ2-3; D may match TRBD1 or TRBD2 (6 bases each). In DNA, the CDR3 is TGTGCCAGCAGTCCGGGCGGGACACTAGATACGCAGTATTTT. This codes for CASSPGGTLDTQYF. Looking up the rest from reference TRBV28 and TRBJ2-3 gives the full variable domain: DVKVTQSSRYLVKRTGEKVFLECVQDMDHENMFWYRQDPGLGLRLIYFSYDVKMKEKGDIPEGYSVSREKKERFSLILESASTNQTSMYLCASSPGGTLDTQYFGPGTRLTVL.